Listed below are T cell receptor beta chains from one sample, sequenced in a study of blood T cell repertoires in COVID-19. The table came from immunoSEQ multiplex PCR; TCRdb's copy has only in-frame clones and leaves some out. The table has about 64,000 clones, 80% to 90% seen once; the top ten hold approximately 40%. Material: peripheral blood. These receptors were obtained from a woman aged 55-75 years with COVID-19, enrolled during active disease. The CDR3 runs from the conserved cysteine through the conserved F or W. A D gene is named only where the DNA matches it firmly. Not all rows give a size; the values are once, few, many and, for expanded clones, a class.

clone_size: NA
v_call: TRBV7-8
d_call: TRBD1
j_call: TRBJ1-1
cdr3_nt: TGTGCCAGCAGCTTCGGACAGGGGGTGATGAACACTGAAGCTTTCTTT
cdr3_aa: CASSFGQGVMNTEAFF

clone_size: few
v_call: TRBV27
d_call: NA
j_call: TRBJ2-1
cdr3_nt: TGTGCCAGCAGTTGGGGAGGACGGTACAATGAGCAGTTCTTC
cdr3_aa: CASSWGGRYNEQFF

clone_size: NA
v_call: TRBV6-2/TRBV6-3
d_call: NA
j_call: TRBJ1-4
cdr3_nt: TGTGCCAGCAGTTACGATCCCGGACAGCCTGCAACTAATGAAAAACTGTTTTTT
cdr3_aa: CASSYDPGQPATNEKLFF

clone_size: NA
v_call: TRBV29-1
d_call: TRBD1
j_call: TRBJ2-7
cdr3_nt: TGCAGCGTCGCGGCGGGACAGGCCTACGAGCAGTACTTC
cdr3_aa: CSVAAGQAYEQYF

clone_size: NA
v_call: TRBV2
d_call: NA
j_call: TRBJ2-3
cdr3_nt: TGTGCCACCAATAAGCGGATCACAGATACGCAGTATTTT
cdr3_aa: CATNKRITDTQYF

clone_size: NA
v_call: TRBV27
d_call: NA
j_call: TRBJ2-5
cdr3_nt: TGTGCCAGCAGTCCGACAGGCACAAGGGGGACCCAGTACTTC
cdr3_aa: CASSPTGTRGTQYF

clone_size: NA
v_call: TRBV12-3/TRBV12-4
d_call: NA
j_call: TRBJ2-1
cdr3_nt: TGTGCCAGCAGCCAGCGAAGCGGAGCGAAGTTCTTC
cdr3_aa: CASSQRSGAKFF

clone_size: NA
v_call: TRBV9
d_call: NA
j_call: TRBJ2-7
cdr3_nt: TGTGCCAGCAGCCCGGGGACTGCTTCCTACGAGCAGTACTTC
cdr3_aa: CASSPGTASYEQYF

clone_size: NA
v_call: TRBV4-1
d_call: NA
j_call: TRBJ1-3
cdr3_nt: TGCGCCAGCAGCCAAGAAGAGGGATCTGGAAACACCATATATTTT
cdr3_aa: CASSQEEGSGNTIYF

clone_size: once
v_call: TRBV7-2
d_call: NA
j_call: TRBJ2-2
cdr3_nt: TGTGCCAGCAGCCGGACAAATACGAACACCGGGGAGCTGTTTTTT
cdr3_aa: CASSRTNTNTGELFF

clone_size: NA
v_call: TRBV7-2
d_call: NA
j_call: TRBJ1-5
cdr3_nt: TGTGCCAGCAGCTTCGTTCAGGGGCGGGGGGCAAGCAATCAGCCCCAGCATTTT
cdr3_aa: CASSFVQGRGASNQPQHF

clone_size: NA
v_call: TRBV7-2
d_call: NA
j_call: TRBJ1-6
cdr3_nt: TGTGCCAGCAGCTTATTTCCGTCGGGGTCCTATAATTCACCCCTCCACTTT
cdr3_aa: CASSLFPSGSYNSPLHF

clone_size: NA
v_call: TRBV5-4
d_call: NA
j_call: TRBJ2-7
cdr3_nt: TGTGCCAGCAGCTTGGTCGGGAGCGGGTCCTACGAGCAGTACTTC
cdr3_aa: CASSLVGSGSYEQYF

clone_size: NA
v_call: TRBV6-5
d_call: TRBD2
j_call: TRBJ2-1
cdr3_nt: TGTGCCAGTAGAACTAGCGACGGGCAGTTCTTC
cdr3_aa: CASRTSDGQFF

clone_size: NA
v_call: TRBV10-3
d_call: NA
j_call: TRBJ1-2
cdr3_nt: TGTGCCATCAGTGAAGTACGGTCATTTTTAAACTATGGCTACACCTTC
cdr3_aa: CAISEVRSFLNYGYTF

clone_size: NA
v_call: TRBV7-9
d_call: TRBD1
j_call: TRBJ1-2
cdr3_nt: TGTGCCAGCAGCCATCCTGGTGGGACAGACTATGGCTACACCTTC
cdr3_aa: CASSHPGGTDYGYTF

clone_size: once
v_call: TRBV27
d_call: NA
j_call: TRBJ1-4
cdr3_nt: TGTGCCAGCAGTTCGTTATATGAAAAACTGTTTTTT
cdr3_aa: CASSSLYEKLFF

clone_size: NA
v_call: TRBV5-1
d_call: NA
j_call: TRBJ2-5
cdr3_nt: TGCGCCAGCAGCTTGGGGGACTCCCAGCACGAGACCCAGTACTTC
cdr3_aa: CASSLGDSQHETQYF

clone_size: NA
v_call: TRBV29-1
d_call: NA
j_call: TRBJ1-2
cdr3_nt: TGCAGCGTTGAAGAAGGGGTTGGCCACACCTTC
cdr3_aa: CSVEEGVGHTF

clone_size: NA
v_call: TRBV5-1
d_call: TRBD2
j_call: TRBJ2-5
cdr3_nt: TGCGCCAGCAGCTTCCTAGCGGGCCACCAAGAGACCCAGTACTTC
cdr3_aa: CASSFLAGHQETQYF

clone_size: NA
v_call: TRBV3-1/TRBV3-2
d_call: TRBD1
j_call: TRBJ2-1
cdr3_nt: TGTGCCAGCAGCCAGCAGACAGGGAGTGAGCAGTTCTTC
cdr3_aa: CASSQQTGSEQFF

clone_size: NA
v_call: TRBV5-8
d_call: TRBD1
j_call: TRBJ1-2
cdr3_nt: TGTGCCAGCAGCTTGGGGGACAGCCTCTATGGCTACACCTTC
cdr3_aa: CASSLGDSLYGYTF

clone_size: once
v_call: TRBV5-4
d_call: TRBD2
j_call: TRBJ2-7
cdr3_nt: TGTGCCAGCAGCCCCGTTACGGGAGGTCACGAGCAGTACTTC
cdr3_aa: CASSPVTGGHEQYF

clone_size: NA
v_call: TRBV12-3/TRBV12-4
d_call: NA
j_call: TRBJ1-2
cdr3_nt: TGTGCCAGCACCTTGGGGGGACTTCATGGCTACACCTTC
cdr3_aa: CASTLGGLHGYTF

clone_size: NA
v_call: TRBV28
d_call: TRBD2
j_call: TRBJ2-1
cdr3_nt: TGTGCCAGCAGTACCGGGACTAGCGGCTACAATGAGCAGTTCTTC
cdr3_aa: CASSTGTSGYNEQFF

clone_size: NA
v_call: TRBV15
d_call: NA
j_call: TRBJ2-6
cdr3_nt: TGTGCCACCAGCAGCCTCCGGGGCTCTGGGGCCAACGTCCTGACTTTC
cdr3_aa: CATSSLRGSGANVLTF

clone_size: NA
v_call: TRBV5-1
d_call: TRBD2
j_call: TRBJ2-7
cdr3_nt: TGCGCCAGCAGCTTGACTAGCGGGACCTACGAGCAGTACTTC
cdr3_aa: CASSLTSGTYEQYF

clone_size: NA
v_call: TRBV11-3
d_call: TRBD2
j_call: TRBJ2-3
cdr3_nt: TGTGCCAGCAGCTTAGATCCCGGACTAGCGGGGAACACAGATACGCAGTATTTT
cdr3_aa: CASSLDPGLAGNTDTQYF

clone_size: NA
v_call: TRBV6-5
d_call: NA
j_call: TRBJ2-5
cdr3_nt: TGTGCCAGCAGGCTACAGGGGGGGGAGACCCAGTACTTC
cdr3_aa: CASRLQGGETQYF

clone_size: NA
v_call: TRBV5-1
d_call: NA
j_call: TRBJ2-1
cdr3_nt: TGCGCCAGCAGCTTGGACGGGAGCTCCTACAATGAGCAGTTCTTC
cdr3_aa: CASSLDGSSYNEQFF

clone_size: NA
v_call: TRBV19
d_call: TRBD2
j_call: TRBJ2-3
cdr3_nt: TGTGCCAGTAGTATAGTACTAGCGGGAACATCAGATACGCAGTATTTT
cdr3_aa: CASSIVLAGTSDTQYF

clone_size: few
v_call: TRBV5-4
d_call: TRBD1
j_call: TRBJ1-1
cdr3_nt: TGTGCCAGCAGGTCTGGGACAGGGCGTGAGAACACTGAAGCTTTCTTT
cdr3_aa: CASRSGTGRENTEAFF

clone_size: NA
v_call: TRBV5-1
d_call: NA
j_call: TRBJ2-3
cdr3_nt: TGCGCCAGCAGCTTGGGACTAGATACCACCACAGATACGCAGTATTTT
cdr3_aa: CASSLGLDTTTDTQYF

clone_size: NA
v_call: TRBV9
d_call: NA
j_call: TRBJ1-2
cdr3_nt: TGTGCCAGCAGCCCGAGAGGTCTCATCCCTGGCTACACCTTC
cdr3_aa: CASSPRGLIPGYTF

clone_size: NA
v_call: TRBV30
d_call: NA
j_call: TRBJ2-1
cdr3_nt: TGTGCCTGGAGTGCCGGGTCTGGGGGGAGGCAGTTCTTC
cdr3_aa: CAWSAGSGGRQFF

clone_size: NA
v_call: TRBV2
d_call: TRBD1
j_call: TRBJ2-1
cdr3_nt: TGTGCCAGCAGTGAAAAGGACAGGGGGGGCAATGAGCAGTTCTTC
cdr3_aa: CASSEKDRGGNEQFF

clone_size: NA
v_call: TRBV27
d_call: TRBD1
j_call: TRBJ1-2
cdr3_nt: TGTGCCAGCAGTTGGAGGACAGGGTTTCCTGATGGCTACACCTTC
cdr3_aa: CASSWRTGFPDGYTF

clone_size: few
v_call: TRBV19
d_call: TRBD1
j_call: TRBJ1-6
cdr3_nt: TGTGCCGCATCTGCCGGGACAGGTTATAATTCACCCCTCCACTTT
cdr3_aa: CAASAGTGYNSPLHF

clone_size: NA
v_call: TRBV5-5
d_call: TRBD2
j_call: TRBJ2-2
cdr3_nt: TGTGCCAGCAGCCTTACTAGCGGGGGGGACACCGGGGAGCTGTTTTTT
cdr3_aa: CASSLTSGGDTGELFF

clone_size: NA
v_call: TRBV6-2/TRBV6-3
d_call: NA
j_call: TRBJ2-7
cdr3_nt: TGTGCCAGCAGTTACGGAACAGGGACCACCTACGAGCAGTACTTC
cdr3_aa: CASSYGTGTTYEQYF

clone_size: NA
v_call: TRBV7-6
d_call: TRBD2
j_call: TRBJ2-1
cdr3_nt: TGTGCCAGCAGCTTAGGCCCTAGCGGTAGCTCCTACAATGAGCAGTTCTTC
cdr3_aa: CASSLGPSGSSYNEQFF

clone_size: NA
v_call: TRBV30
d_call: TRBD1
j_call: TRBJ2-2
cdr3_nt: TGTGCCTGGCGAGGGGGCGAGTTGGCCATTCCCACCACCGGGGAGCTGTTTTTT
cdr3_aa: CAWRGGELAIPTTGELFF

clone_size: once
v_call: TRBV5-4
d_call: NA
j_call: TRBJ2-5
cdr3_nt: TGTGCCAGCAGCAGGAGGGGGGGAGAGACCCAGTACTTC
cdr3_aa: CASSRRGGETQYF

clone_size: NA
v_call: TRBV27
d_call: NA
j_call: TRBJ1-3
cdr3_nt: TGTGCCAGCAGCCGGGTCTCTGGAAACACCATATATTTT
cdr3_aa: CASSRVSGNTIYF

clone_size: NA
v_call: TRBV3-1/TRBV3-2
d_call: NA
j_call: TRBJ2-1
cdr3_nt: TGTGCCAGCAGCCTCCCCGGGGGGCCCCTCAGCAATGAGCAGTTCTTC
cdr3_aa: CASSLPGGPLSNEQFF

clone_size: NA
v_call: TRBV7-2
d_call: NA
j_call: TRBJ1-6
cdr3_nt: TGTGCCAGCAGCTTAAGTTCCCGGGATCCCCTCCACTTT
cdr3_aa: CASSLSSRDPLHF

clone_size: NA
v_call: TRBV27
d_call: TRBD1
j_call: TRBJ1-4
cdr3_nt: TGTGCCAGCAGTTCCGGGACAGGGAGAGAAAAACTGTTTTTT
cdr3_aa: CASSSGTGREKLFF

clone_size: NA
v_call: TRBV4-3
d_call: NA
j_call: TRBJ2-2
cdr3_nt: TGCGCCAGCAGCCAAACACTTTACCCTACGCGGGGTAACACCGGGGAGCTGTTTTTT
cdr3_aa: CASSQTLYPTRGNTGELFF

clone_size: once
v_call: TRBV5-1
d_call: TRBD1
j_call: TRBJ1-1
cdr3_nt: TGCGCCAGCAGCTTGGACAGGGGTTCGAACACTGAAGCTTTCTTT
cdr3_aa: CASSLDRGSNTEAFF

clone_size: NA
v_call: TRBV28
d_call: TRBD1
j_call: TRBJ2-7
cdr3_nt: TGTGCCAGCAGTTTTGAGAGGGGGCGCGAGCAGTACTTC
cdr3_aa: CASSFERGREQYF

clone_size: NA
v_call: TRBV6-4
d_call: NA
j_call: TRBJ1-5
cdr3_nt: TGTGCCAGCAGTGACGTGGGAAGGGGGCAGCCCCAGCATTTT
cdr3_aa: CASSDVGRGQPQHF

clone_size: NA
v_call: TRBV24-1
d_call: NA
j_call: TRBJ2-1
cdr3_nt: TGTGCCACCAGTGATTTTTTTAGCGGCAATGAGCAGTTCTTC
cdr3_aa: CATSDFFSGNEQFF

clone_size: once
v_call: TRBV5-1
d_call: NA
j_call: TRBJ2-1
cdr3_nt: TGCGCCAGCAGCTTGGATCAAGGGGCGACCTACAATGAGCAGTTCTTC
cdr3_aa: CASSLDQGATYNEQFF

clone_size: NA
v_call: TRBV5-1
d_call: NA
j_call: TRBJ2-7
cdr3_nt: TGCGCCAGCAGCTTGGTCTACCAGGAGGAAGGGGAGCAGTACTTC
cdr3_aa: CASSLVYQEEGEQYF

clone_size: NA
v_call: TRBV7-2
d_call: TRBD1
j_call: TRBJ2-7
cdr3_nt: TGTGCCAGCAGCTTAGGGGGGACAGTATCCTACGAGCAGTACTTC
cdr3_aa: CASSLGGTVSYEQYF